The T cell receptor (beta chain) under discussion was sequenced for a study of T cell repertoires in cytomegalovirus infection. Study background: Selected CMV epitopes included recently identified HLA-C-restricted ones as well as well-studied HLA-B-restricted ones. Study observations and caveats: Within the response measured ex vivo, HLA-C-restricted CMV-specific TCR beta clonotypes were dominant.

This clonotype appeared a few times. Its antigen remains unknown. Germline assignment: CDR1 DFQATT and CDR2 SNEGSKA (reference sequence). The CDR3 sequence is 15 residues long. The germline V and J ends were trimmed by 0 bases and 4 bases, with 16 bases remaining between them. Via MiXCR, TCRdb re-called the reads, giving one row per CDR3 protein. The data show about 110,000 distinct CDR3 sequences, under 35% seen once. The sample in question was CD8+ T cells from cultured PBMCs, obtained from culture after CMV antigen stimulation. The source is a human donor in good health (CMV status not recorded). Some clones in this sample may be carry-over from other donors' samples. The V gene is TRBV20-1, the J gene TRBJ2-7; no definite D call. The CDR3 DNA sequence: TGCAGTGCTAGAGATATACACAGAACCGCTTACGAGCAGTACTTC. Encoded protein: CSARDIHRTAYEQYF.